This TCR beta chain was recovered during a study of T-cell memory formation after mild COVID-19. Trimming took 4 bases from V and 5 from J, leaving 16 bases between them. The CDR3 covers 15 residues. Per the germline V gene, CDR1 is LGHNA and CDR2 is YNFKEQ. TCRdb processed the 5' RACE reads anew with MiXCR; each CDR3 protein has one entry. This table holds about 110,000 distinct CDR3 sequences, 15% to 20% found once. The source is a man between 18 and 29 years old who had mild COVID-19 (a few samples of this study predate the infection). Cell type and time point are not known. V is TRBV4-2 and J is TRBJ2-3; no clear D. The sample was PBMCs or a T cell subset sorted from them (not recorded which). The chain's CDR3 is CASSRYGVLRDTQYF. CDR3 coding DNA: TGTGCCAGCAGCCGATATGGGGTTCTGAGAGATACGCAGTATTTT.